This TCR beta chain was sequenced for a study of tissue T cells after allogeneic stem cell transplantation. Time point here: mouse harvest day 7 after allogeneic transplant. Mouse grafts combined 10^7 T-cell-depleted bone marrow cells with 10^6 splenic CD5+ T cells. CDR1 is KGHTA and CDR2 is FQNQQP in the germline V gene. The CDR3 loop spans 14 amino acids. Study conclusions and caveats: Limitations included a small, clinically heterogeneous cohort and limited sampling depth.

The count of this clone is one. The antigen remains undetermined. Gene labels here are mouse ones. The read comes to an end 1 residue before the CDR3 does, leaving the germline J gene to fill in the end. The assay was immunoSEQ multiplex PCR, and TCRdb's table has in-frame clones only and misses some. The sample carries roughly 8,700 clones, around 43% recorded once. The source material was gut tissue. The TCR comes from a female BALB/c mouse given C57BL/6 T cells with graft-versus-host disease after an allogeneic hematopoietic cell transplant. This chain uses TRBV23 with TRBJ1-4; the DNA was not compared with TRBD1, the D call given in the table. Incomplete CDR3 DNA: TGCTCCAGCAGTCGTCAGGGGTCCAACGAAAGATTATTT. Translation gives CSSSRQGSNERLF. The entire CDR3 protein reads CSSSRQGSNERLFF.